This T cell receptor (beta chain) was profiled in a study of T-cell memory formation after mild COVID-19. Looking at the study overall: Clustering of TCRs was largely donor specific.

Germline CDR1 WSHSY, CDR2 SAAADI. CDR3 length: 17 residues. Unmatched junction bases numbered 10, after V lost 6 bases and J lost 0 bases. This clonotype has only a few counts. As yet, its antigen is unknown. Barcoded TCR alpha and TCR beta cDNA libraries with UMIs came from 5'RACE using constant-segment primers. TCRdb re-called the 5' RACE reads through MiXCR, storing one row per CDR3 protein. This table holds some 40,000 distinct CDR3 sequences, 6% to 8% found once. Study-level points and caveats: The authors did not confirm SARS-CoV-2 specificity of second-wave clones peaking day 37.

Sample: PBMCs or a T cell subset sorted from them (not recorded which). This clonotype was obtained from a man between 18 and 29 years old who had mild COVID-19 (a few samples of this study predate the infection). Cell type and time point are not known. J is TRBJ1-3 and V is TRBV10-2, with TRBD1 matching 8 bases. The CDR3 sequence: CASRDLTGAISGNTIYF. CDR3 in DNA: TGCGCCAGCAGAGACCTGACAGGGGCCATCTCTGGAAACACCATATATTTT.